This T cell receptor (beta chain) was found in a study of regulatory T cells in long-lasting Graves disease. As for the study in general: Graves' cases, newly diagnosed, had used antithyroid drugs under 3 months.

Assembly of TCR beta libraries relied on iRepertoire HTBI primers together with Arm-PCR of CDR3 regions. MiXCR was run by TCRdb on the multiplex PCR reads, yielding one entry per CDR3 protein. The data hold roughly 260,000 distinct CDR3 sequences, with about 17% observed a single time. This CDR3 is 14 amino acids long. Trimming removed 1 base from V and 5 bases from J, with 11 bases in between. Germline V gives CDR1 KGHDR, CDR2 SFDVKD. The time point is: newly diagnosed GD, antithyroid drugs for less than 3 months. The TCR library was prepared using RNA isolated from PBMCs. Diagnosing Graves' disease relied on the American Thyroid Association guidelines. This clonotype was counted at least ten times. These data also featured in a second study, about T cells in Graves' hyperthyroidism and ophthalmopathy. That publication notes: Recently diagnosed hyperthyroidism of less than 2 months' duration affected patients aged 18 to 65. Most thyroid clonotypes expanded above 0.001 appeared in blood too.

The chain employs TRBV24-1 and TRBJ2-7, with D hard to call. This receptor was identified in a woman aged 30 to 39 with Graves disease. The specimen comprised peripheral blood mononuclear cells (PBMCs), sampled at new diagnosis, from a patient treated with antithyroid drugs. As DNA, the CDR3 is TGTGCCACCAGTGATTTTGGGCCCCACGACGAGCAGTACTTC. Amino acid sequence: CATSDFGPHDEQYF.